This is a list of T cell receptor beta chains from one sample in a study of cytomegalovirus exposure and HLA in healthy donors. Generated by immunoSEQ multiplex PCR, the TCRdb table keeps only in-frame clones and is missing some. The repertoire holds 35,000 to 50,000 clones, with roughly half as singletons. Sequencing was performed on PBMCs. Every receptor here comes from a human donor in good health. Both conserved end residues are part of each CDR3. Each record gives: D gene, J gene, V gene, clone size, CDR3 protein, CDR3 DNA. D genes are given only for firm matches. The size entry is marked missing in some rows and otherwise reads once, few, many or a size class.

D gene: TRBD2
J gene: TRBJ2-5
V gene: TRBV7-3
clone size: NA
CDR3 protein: CASSSSLGGGRGTQYF
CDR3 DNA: TGTGCCAGCAGCTCCTCCTTAGGCGGGGGGAGGGGGACCCAGTACTTC

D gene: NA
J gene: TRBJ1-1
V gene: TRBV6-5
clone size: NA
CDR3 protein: CASSFGGPSNTEAFF
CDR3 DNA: TGTGCCAGCAGTTTTGGGGGCCCCTCGAACACTGAAGCTTTCTTT

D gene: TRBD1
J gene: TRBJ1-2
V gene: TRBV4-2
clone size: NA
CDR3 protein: CASSQDSGGVNYGYTF
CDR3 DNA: TGTGCCAGCAGCCAAGACTCAGGGGGCGTTAACTATGGCTACACCTTC

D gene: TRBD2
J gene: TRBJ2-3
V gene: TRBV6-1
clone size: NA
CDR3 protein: CASRAGATTDTQYF
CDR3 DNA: TGTGCCAGCAGGGCGGGAGCCACCACAGATACGCAGTATTTT

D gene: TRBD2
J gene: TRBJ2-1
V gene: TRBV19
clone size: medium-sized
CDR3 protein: CASSIDTLSGSVLQFF
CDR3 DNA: TGTGCCAGTAGTATAGATACACTTAGCGGGAGCGTTCTTCAGTTCTTC

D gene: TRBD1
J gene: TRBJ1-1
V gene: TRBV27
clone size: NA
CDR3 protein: CASSLYPGGNTEAFF
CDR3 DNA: TGTGCCAGCAGTCTATACCCAGGGGGGAACACTGAAGCTTTCTTT

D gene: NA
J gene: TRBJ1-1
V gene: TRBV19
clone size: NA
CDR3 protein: CASSIRAGDTEAFF
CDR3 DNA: TGTGCCAGTAGTATAAGGGCAGGGGACACTGAAGCTTTCTTT

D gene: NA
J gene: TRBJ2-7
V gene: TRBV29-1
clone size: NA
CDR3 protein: CSVEGQAYEQYF
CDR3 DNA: TGCAGCGTTGAAGGACAGGCCTACGAGCAGTACTTC

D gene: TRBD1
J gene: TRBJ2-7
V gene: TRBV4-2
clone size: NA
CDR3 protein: CASSQARTGATYEQYF
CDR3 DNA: TGTGCCAGCAGCCAGGCCCGGACAGGAGCCACCTACGAGCAGTACTTC

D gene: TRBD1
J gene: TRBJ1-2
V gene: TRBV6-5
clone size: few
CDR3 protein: CASSYRGPDYGYTF
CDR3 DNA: TGTGCCAGCAGTTACAGGGGGCCTGACTATGGCTACACCTTC

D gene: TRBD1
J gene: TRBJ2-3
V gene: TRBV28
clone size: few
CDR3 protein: CASRPLGTGVSDTQYF
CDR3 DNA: TGTGCCAGCAGACCGCTCGGGACAGGGGTATCAGATACGCAGTATTTT

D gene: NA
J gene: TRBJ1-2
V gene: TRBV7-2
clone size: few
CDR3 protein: CASSLQVTYGYTF
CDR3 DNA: TGTGCCAGCAGCCTACAGGTGACCTATGGCTACACCTTC

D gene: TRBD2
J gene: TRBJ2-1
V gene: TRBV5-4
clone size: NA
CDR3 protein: CASSFGTSGINEQFF
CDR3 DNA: TGTGCCAGCAGCTTTGGGACTAGCGGGATCAATGAGCAGTTCTTC

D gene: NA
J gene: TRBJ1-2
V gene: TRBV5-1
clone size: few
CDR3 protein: CASSLGGAEYGYTF
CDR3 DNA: TGCGCCAGCAGCTTGGGCGGGGCAGAGTATGGCTACACCTTC

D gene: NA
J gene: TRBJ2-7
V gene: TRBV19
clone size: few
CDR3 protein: CASSIDRGEQYF
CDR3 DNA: TGTGCCAGTAGTATAGATCGGGGCGAGCAGTACTTC

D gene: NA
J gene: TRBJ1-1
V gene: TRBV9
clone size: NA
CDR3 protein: CASSAWETPEAFF
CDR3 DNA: TGTGCCAGCAGCGCATGGGAGACGCCGGAAGCTTTCTTT

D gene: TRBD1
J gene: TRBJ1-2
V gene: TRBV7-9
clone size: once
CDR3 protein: CASSHGTVSYGYTF
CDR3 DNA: TGTGCCAGCAGCCACGGGACAGTGTCCTATGGCTACACCTTC

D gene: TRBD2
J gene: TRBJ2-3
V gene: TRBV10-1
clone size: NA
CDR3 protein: CANPPSGDTDTQYF
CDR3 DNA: TGCGCCAACCCTCCCAGCGGGGACACAGATACGCAGTATTTT

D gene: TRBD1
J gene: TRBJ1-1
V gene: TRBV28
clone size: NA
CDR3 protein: CASSPVKGTGNTEAFF
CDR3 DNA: TGTGCCAGCAGTCCCGTCAAGGGGACAGGGAACACTGAAGCTTTCTTT

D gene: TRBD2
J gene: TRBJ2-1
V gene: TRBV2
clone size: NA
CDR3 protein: CASRKASGGDNEQFF
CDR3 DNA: TGTGCCAGCAGGAAAGCTAGCGGGGGAGACAATGAGCAGTTCTTC

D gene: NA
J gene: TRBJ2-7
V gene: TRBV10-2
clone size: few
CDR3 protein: CASSETRPREQYF
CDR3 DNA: TGCGCCAGCAGTGAGACCCGACCTAGGGAGCAGTACTTC

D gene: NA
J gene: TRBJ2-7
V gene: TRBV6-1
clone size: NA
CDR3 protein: CASTATGPTYEQYF
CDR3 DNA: TGTGCCAGCACTGCGACAGGACCTACGTACGAGCAGTACTTC

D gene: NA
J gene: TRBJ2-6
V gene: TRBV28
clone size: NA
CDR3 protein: CATTPPQGLSGANVLTF
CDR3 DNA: TGTGCCACCACCCCTCCCCAGGGCCTCTCTGGGGCCAACGTCCTGACTTTC

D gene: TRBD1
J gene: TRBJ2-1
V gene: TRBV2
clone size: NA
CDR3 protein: CASSQTGGATYNEQFF
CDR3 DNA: TGTGCCAGCAGCCAAACAGGGGGCGCGACCTACAATGAGCAGTTCTTC

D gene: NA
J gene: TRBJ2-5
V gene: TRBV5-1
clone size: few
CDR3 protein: CASSLNVQGLKETQYF
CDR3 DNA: TGCGCCAGCAGCTTGAATGTCCAGGGGCTAAAAGAGACCCAGTACTTC

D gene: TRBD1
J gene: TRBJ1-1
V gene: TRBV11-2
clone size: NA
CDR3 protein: CASSLQGVSTEAFF
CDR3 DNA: TGTGCCAGCAGCTTGCAGGGGGTGTCGACTGAAGCTTTCTTT

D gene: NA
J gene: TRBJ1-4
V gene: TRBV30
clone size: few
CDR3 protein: CAWRAQGTNEKLFF
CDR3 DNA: TGTGCCTGGAGGGCACAGGGTACTAATGAAAAACTGTTTTTT

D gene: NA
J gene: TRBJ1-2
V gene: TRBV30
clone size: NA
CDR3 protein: CAWSVTAVGYGYTF
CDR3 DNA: TGTGCCTGGAGTGTAACCGCGGTAGGCTATGGCTACACCTTC

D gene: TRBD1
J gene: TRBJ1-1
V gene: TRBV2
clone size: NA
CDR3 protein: CASSPDRVGTEAFF
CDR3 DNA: TGTGCCAGCAGCCCGGACAGGGTTGGGACTGAAGCTTTCTTT

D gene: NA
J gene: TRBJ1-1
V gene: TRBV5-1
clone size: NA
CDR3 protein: CASSLAGGTMNTEAFF
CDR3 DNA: TGCGCCAGCAGCTTGGCCGGAGGGACGATGAACACTGAAGCTTTCTTT

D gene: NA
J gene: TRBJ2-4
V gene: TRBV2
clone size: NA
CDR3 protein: CASRIQGGVDIQYF
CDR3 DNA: TGTGCCAGCAGGATACAGGGAGGGGTTGATATTCAGTACTTC

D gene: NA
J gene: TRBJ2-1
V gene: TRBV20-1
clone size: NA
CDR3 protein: CSARQDNEQFF
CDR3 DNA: TGCAGTGCTAGACAGGACAATGAGCAGTTCTTC

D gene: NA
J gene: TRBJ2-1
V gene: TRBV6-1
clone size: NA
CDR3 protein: CASSGQQLNEQFF
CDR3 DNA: TGTGCCAGCAGTGGCCAACAGCTCAATGAGCAGTTCTTC

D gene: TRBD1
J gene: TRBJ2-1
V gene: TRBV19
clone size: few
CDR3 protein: CAIGQGGSQAPNEQFF
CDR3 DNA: TGTGCCATAGGACAGGGTGGGTCCCAAGCCCCCAATGAGCAGTTCTTC

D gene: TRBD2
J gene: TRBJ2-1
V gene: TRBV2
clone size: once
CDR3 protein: CASIGGIAGGDNEQFF
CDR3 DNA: TGTGCCAGCATTGGGGGGATAGCGGGCGGGGACAATGAGCAGTTCTTC

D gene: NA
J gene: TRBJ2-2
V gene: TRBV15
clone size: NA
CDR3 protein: CATSRQANTGELFF
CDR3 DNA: TGTGCCACCAGCAGGCAGGCTAACACCGGGGAGCTGTTTTTT

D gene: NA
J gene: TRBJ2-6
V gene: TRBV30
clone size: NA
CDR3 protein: CAWSAQQSSGANVLTF
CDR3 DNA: TGTGCCTGGAGTGCTCAACAGAGCTCTGGGGCCAACGTCCTGACTTTC

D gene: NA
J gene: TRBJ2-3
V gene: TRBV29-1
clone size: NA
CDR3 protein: CSVELRRTSTDTQYF
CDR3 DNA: TGCAGCGTTGAGTTGCGGAGAACTAGCACAGATACGCAGTATTTT

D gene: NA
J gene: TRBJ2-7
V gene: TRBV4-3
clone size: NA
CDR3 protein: CASSQDALGRGSEQYF
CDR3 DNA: TGCGCCAGCAGCCAAGATGCCCTCGGCAGGGGAAGCGAGCAGTACTTC

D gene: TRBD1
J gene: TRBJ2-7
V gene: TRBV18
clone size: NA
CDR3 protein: CASSFKTGGSDEQYF
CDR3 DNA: TGTGCCAGCTCATTCAAAACAGGGGGCAGCGACGAGCAGTACTTC

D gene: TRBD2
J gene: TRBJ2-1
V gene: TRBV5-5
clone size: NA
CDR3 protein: CASSFTGGVNEQFF
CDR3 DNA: TGTGCCAGCAGCTTTACGGGAGGAGTCAATGAGCAGTTCTTC

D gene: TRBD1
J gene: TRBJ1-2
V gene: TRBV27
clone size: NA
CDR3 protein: CASSKTGGRNGYTF
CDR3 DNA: TGTGCCAGCAGTAAGACAGGGGGTAGGAATGGCTACACCTTC

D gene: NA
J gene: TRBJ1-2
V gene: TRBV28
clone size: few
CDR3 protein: CASIMGGGEGSYGYTF
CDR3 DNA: TGTGCCAGCATTATGGGCGGGGGAGAAGGAAGCTATGGCTACACCTTC

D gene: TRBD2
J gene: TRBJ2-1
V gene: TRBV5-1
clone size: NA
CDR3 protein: CASSLVSTAGYNEQFF
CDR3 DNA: TGCGCCAGCAGCTTGGTGTCGACAGCGGGGTACAATGAGCAGTTCTTC

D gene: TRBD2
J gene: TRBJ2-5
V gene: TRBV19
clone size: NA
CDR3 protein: CASRTSGSQETQYF
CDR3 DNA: TGTGCCAGTCGGACTAGCGGCTCCCAAGAGACCCAGTACTTC

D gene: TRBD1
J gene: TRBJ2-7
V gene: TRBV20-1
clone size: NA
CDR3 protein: CSAGQGPLLPF
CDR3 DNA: TGCAGTGCCGGACAGGGCCCTCTCCTTCCCTTC